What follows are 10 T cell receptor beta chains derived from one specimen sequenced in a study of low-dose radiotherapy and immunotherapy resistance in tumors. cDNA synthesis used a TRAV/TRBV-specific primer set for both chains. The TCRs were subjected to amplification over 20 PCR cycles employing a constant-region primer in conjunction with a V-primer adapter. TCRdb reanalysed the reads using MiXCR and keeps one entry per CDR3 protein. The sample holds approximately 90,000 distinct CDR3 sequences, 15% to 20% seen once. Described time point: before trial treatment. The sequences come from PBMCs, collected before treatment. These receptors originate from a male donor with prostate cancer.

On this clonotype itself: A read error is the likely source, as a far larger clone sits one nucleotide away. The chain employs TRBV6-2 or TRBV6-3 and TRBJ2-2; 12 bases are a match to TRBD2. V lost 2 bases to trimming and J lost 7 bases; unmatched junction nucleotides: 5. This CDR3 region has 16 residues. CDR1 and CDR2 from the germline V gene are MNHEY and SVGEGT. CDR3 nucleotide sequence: TGTGCCAGCAGTTACCGCCTAGCGGGGGGGGGCGGGGAGCTGTTTTTT. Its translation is CASSYRLAGGGGELFF.

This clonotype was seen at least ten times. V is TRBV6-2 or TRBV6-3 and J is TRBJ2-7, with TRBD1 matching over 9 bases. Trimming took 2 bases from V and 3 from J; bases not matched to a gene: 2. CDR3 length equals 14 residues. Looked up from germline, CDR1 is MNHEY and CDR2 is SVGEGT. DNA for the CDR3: TGTGCCAGCAGTTACGCGGGACAGGGCTACGAGCAGTACTTC. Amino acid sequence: CASSYAGQGYEQYF.

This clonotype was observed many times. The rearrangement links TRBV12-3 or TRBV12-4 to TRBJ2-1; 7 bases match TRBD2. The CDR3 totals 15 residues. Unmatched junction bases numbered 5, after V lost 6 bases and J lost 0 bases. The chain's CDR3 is CASRPRDYSYNEQFF. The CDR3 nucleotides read TGTGCCAGCAGACCTCGGGACTACTCCTACAATGAGCAGTTCTTC.

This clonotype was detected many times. The CDR3 region has the DNA TGTGCCAGCAGCCCGGCCGGGACAGGCGCCTACGAGCAGTACTTC. As protein: CASSPAGTGAYEQYF. J is TRBJ2-7 and V is TRBV13; the match to TRBD1 covers 8 bases. Germline-derived CDR1 and CDR2 are PRHDT and FYEKMQ (reference sequence). CDR3 length: 15 residues. V lost 5 bases and J lost 2; bases outside the gene matches: 8.

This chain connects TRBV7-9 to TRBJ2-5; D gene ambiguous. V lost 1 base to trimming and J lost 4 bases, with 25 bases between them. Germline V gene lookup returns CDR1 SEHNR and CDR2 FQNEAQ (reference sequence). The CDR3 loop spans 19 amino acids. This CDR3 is CASSLGEGWAWAHRETQYF. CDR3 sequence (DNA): TGTGCCAGCAGCTTAGGGGAAGGTTGGGCCTGGGCACATCGAGAGACCCAGTACTTC.

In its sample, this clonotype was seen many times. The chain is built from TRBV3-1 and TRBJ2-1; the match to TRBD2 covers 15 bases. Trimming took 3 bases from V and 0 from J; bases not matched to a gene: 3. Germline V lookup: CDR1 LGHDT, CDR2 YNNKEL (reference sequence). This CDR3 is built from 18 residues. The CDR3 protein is CASSHGLAGGLSYNEQFF. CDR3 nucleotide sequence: TGTGCCAGCAGCCACGGACTAGCGGGGGGGCTCTCCTACAATGAGCAGTTCTTC.

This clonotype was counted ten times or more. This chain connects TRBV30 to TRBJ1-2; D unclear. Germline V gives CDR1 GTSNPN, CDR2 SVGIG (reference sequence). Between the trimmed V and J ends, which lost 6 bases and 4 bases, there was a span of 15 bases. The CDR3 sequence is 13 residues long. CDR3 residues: CACNRMGSYGYTF. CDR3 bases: TGTGCCTGTAATAGGATGGGGAGCTATGGCTACACCTTC.

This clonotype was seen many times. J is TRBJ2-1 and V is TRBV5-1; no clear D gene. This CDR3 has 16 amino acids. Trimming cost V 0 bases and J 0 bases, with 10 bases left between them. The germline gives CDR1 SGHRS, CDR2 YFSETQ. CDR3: CASSLAVDHSYNEQFF. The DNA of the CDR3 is TGCGCCAGCAGCTTGGCCGTAGACCACTCCTACAATGAGCAGTTCTTC.

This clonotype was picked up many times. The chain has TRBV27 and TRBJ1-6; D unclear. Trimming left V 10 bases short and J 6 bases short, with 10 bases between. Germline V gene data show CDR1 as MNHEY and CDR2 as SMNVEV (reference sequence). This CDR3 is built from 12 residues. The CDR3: CATTQLNSPLHF. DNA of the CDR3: TGTGCCACGACCCAACTTAATTCACCCCTCCACTTT.

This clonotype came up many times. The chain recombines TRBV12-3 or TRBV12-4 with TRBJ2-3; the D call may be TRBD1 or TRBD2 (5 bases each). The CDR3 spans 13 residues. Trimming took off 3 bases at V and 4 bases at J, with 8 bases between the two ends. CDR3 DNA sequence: TGTGCCAGCAGTTTGGGGGTTTCAGATACGCAGTATTTT. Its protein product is CASSLGVSDTQYF.